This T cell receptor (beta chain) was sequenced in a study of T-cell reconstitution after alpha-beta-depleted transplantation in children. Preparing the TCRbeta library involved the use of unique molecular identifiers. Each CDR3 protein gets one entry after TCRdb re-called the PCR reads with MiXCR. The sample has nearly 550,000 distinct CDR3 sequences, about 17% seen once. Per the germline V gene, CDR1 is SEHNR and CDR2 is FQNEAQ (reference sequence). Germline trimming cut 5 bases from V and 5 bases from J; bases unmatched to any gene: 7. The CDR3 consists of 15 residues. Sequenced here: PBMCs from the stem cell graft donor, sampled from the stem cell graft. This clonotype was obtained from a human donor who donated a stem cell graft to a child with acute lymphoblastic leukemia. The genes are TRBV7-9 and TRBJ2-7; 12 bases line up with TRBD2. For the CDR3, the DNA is TGTGCCAGCAGCGATCTACTAGCGGGAGGCCACGAGCAGTACTTC. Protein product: CASSDLLAGGHEQYF.